Listed below are T cell receptor beta chains from one sample, sequenced in a study of technical replicates of blood from four donors. This table comes from immunoSEQ multiplex PCR, and its TCRdb copy is limited to in-frame clones, with some not included. The sample comprises more than 65,000 clones, roughly 89% of which are singletons, and around 0.34% rests with the top ten. Sequenced sample: T cells isolated from PBMCs. The receptors were sampled from a human donor in good health. Some clones in this sample may be carry-over from other donors' samples. Both conserved end residues are part of each CDR3. D genes are given only for firm matches. Rows may omit the clone size; those that give it use once, few, many or a size class.

D gene	clone size	CDR3 length	V gene	J gene	CDR3 DNA	CDR3 protein
-	-	16	TRBV28	TRBJ1-2	TGTGCCAGCAGTTTATTAACGTCTCTAGGACTTGATGGCTACACCTTC	CASSLLTSLGLDGYTF
-	-	19	TRBV10-3	TRBJ2-3	TGTGCCATCAGTGGACAGGGAGGGACCTTGCGGGAGGGCACAGATACGCAGTATTTT	CAISGQGGTLREGTDTQYF
TRBD1	-	15	TRBV6-5	TRBJ1-3	TGTGCCAGCAGTTACTCCGCAGGGGGCGCAGACACCATATATTTT	CASSYSAGGADTIYF
-	-	10	TRBV20-1	TRBJ2-5	TGCAGTGCTAGACGTGAGACCCAGTACTTC	CSARRETQYF
-	-	14	TRBV27	TRBJ2-7	TGTGCCAGCAGTATAAACAGGGTTGCCTACGAGCAGTACTTC	CASSINRVAYEQYF
-	-	16	TRBV7-9	TRBJ1-1	TGTGCCAGCTACATCCCGTCGGGCAGAGGGCTCTCTGAAGCTTTCTTT	CASYIPSGRGLSEAFF
-	once	15	TRBV28	TRBJ2-3	TGTGCCAGCAGGCCATACAGGGTAGGCACAGATACGCAGTATTTT	CASRPYRVGTDTQYF
-	-	15	TRBV30	TRBJ2-3	TGTGCCTGGAGTGTATCGACTTACCGCACAGATACGCAGTATTTT	CAWSVSTYRTDTQYF
-	-	13	TRBV6-1	TRBJ2-3	TGTGCCAGCAGTTCTCGGGAGACAGATACGCAGTATTTT	CASSSRETDTQYF
TRBD1	-	14	TRBV5-1	TRBJ1-2	TGCGCCAGCAGCCCGGACAGGACCTCCTATGGCTACACCTTC	CASSPDRTSYGYTF
TRBD2	-	18	TRBV11-2	TRBJ2-1	TGTGCCAGCAGCCCCCCGGTCGGGAGGGACCTCTCCTACAATGAGCAGTTCTTC	CASSPPVGRDLSYNEQFF
TRBD1	-	16	TRBV6-5	TRBJ1-4	TGTGCCAGCAGTTACTCTTACAGGGGGAAAAATGAAAAACTGTTTTTT	CASSYSYRGKNEKLFF
TRBD1	few	16	TRBV19	TRBJ2-2	TGTGCCAGTAGTCCCCGGACAGGGATGAACACCGGGGAGCTGTTTTTT	CASSPRTGMNTGELFF
TRBD1	-	15	TRBV7-2	TRBJ1-3	TGTGCCAGCAGGGGGGGGACAGGGGCTGGAAACACCATATATTTT	CASRGGTGAGNTIYF